One and the same sample provided the 4 T cell receptor beta chains below, sequenced in a study of blood T cells in healthy people across ages. Together with a sample-barcoded 5' primer, a J-beta primer mix was included in a second PCR lasting about 6 to 12 cycles. TCRdb re-analysed the 5' RACE reads in MiXCR, keeping a single row per CDR3 protein. The top ten hold around a third of the sample, which has fewer than 900,000 distinct CDR3 sequences, over 45% seen once. Sequenced input: blood. The receptors originated from a woman aged 60 to 75 in good health.

This chain links TRBV6-5 with TRBJ2-4, with 10 bases matching TRBD1. The DNA matches TRBJ2-7 better at its end, which makes the J call doubtful. This CDR3 is 16 amino acids long. In germline, CDR1 is MNHEY, CDR2 SVGAGI. CDR3 protein: CASSYTWTGGGYEQYF. The CDR3 DNA reads as TGTGCCAGCAGTTACACTTGGACAGGGGGAGGCTACGAGCAGTACTTC.

J is TRBJ2-4 and V is TRBV15; no clear D. The DNA end lines up better with TRBJ2-7; the J call may be wrong. The CDR3 is 15 amino acids. Germline-derived CDR1 and CDR2 are LNHNV and YYDKDF (reference sequence). The CDR3 is CATSRGRGSTYEQYF. In DNA form, the CDR3 reads TGTGCCACCAGCAGAGGTCGTGGCAGTACCTACGAGCAGTACTTC.

The chain carries TRBV29-1 and TRBJ2-7; 8 nucleotides match TRBD2. There are 13 residues in the CDR3. The J segment lost 1 base and the V segment lost 6 bases, leaving 5 bases of the junction unmatched. The V gene's germline CDR1 is SQVTM and CDR2 ANQGSEA. The CDR3 reads CSVATSASYEQYF. The CDR3 DNA reads as TGCAGCGTCGCGACTAGCGCGTCCTACGAGCAGTACTTC.

The genes are TRBV20-1 and TRBJ2-3, with D possibly TRBD2 on 6 matching bases. This CDR3 region has 15 residues. Germline assignment: CDR1 DFQATT and CDR2 SNEGSKA (reference sequence). With 0 bases removed from V and 13 bases from J, the gap between germline ends came to 23 bases. CDR3 DNA sequence: TGCAGTGCTAGAGATCGCGGGAAACTTATCCCTCTAGAGTATTTT. It yields the protein CSARDRGKLIPLEYF.